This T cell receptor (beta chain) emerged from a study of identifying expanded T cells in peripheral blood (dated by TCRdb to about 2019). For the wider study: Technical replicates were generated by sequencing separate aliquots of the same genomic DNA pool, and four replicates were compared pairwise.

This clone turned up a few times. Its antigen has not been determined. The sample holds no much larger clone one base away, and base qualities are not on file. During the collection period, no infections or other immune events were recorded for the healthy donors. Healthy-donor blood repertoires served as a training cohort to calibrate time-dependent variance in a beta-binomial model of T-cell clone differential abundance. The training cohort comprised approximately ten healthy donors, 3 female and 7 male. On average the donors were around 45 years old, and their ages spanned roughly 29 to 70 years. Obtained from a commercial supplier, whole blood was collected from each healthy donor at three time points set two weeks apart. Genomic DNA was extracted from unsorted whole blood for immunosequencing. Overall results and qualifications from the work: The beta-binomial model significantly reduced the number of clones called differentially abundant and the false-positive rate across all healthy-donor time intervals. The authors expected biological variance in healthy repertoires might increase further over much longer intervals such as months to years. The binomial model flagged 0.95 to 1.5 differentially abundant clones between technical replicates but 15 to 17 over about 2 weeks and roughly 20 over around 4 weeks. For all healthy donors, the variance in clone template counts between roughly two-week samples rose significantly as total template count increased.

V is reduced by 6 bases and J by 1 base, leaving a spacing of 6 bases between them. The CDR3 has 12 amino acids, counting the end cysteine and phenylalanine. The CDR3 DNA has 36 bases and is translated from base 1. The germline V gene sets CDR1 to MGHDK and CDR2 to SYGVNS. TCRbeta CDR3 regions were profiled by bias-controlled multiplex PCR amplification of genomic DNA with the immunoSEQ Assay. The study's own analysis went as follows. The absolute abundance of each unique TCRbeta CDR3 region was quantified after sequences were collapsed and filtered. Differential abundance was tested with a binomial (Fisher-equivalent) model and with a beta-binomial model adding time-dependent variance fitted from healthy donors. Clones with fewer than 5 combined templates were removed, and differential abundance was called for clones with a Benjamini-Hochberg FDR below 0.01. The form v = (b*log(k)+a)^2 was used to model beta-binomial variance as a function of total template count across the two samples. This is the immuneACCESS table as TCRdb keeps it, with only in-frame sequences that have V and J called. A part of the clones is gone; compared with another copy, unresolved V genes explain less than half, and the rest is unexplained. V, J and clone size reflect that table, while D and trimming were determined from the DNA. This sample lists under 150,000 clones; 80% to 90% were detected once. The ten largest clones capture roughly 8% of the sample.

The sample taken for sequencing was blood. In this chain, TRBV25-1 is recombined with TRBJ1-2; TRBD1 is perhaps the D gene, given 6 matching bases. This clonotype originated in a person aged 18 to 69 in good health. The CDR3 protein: CASRDSNYGYTF. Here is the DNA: TGTGCCAGCAGGGACAGTAACTATGGCTACACCTTC.